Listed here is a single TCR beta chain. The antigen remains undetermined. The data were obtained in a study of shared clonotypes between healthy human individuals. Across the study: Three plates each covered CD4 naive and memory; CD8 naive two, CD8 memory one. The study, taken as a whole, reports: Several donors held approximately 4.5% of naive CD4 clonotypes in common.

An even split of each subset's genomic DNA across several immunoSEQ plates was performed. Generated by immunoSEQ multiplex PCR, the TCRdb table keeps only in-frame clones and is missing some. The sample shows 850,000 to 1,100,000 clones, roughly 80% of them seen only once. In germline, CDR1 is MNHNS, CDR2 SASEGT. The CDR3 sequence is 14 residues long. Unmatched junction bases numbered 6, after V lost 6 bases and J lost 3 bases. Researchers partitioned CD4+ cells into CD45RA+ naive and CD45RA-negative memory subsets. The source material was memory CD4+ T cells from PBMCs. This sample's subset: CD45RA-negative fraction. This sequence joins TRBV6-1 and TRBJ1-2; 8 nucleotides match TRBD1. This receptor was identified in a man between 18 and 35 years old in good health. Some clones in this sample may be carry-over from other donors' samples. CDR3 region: CASRRAGGDYGYTF. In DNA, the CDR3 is TGTGCCAGCAGGAGGGCAGGGGGCGACTATGGCTACACCTTC.